The source of this TCR beta chain is a study of cytomegalovirus exposure and HLA in healthy donors. V shed 7 bases and J shed 0 bases, with 12 bases lying between them. The CDR3 is 14 amino acids. Germline V CDR1 and CDR2: LNHDA, SQIVND (reference sequence). Sequenced by immunoSEQ multiplex PCR; TCRdb stores in-frame clones only, minus some. The table lists approximately 97,000 clones, over 85% of them singletons, with around 0.85% in the top ten. The receptor was isolated from a woman aged 18-29 years in good health and CMV-seronegative. The sample taken for sequencing was PBMCs. This chain connects TRBV19 to TRBJ1-1, with TRBD1 as a possible D gene (5 bases). The CDR3 loop is CASNFDSMNTEAFF. The CDR3 nucleotides read TGTGCCAGTAATTTTGACAGCATGAACACTGAAGCTTTCTTT.